The rows below give T cell receptor beta chains drawn from one sample of a study of CD8+ T cells in alopecia areata. Generated by immunoSEQ multiplex PCR, the TCRdb table keeps only in-frame clones and is missing some. The data show some 95,000 clones, 35% to 45% seen once. Source material: CD4+ T cells sorted from blood. These receptors all come from a human donor with alopecia areata. Each CDR3 is given with its conserved first and last residue. The D gene is left open where the match is weak. Only part of the rows carry a size: once, few, many, or a class if the clone is expanded.

J	V	D	size	CDR3	DNA
TRBJ2-7	TRBV23-1	.	.	CASSGPQGPHSDEQYF	TGCGCCAGCAGTGGCCCGCAGGGGCCCCATTCGGACGAGCAGTACTTC
TRBJ1-2	TRBV5-1	.	.	CASSPGIGYTF	TGCGCCAGCAGCCCAGGAATCGGCTACACCTTC
TRBJ2-3	TRBV29-1	.	few	CSVGPSTDTQYF	TGCAGCGTTGGGCCGAGCACAGATACGCAGTATTTT
TRBJ1-1	TRBV29-1	.	.	CSVPNQNTEAFF	TGCAGCGTGCCTAACCAGAACACTGAAGCTTTCTTT
TRBJ1-6	TRBV30	.	.	CAWSVRGLDSPLHF	TGTGCCTGGAGTGTACGGGGGTTGGATTCACCCCTCCACTTT
TRBJ2-7	TRBV5-1	.	.	CASGRGGASDEQYF	TGCGCCAGCGGAAGGGGGGGCGCTTCGGACGAGCAGTACTTC
TRBJ2-7	TRBV10-3	.	few	CAISGQYEQYF	TGTGCCATCAGTGGACAGTACGAGCAGTACTTC
TRBJ2-7	TRBV30	.	few	CAWSFPLGHLVGYEQYF	TGTGCCTGGAGCTTCCCCCTGGGGCATCTGGTTGGATACGAGCAGTACTTC
TRBJ2-4	TRBV29-1	TRBD1	.	CSVEDPLGTVAKNIQYF	TGCAGCGTTGAAGATCCTCTCGGGACAGTAGCCAAAAACATTCAGTACTTC
TRBJ2-7	TRBV30	TRBD1	few	CAWGIQGSGQYF	TGTGCCTGGGGAATACAGGGGTCGGGGCAGTACTTC
TRBJ2-1	TRBV23-1	.	.	CASSQSLVKNHNEQFF	TGCGCCAGCAGTCAATCGTTAGTTAAGAACCACAATGAGCAGTTCTTC
TRBJ2-7	TRBV5-1	TRBD1	.	CASSDRQGFYEQYF	TGCGCCAGCAGTGATCGACAGGGATTCTACGAGCAGTACTTC
TRBJ1-1	TRBV30	.	.	CAWALAVNTEAFF	TGTGCCTGGGCGTTGGCGGTGAACACTGAAGCTTTCTTT
TRBJ1-2	TRBV28	.	once	CASSSGLGRGAYGYTF	TGTGCCAGCAGTTCCGGATTAGGGCGTGGGGCCTATGGCTACACCTTC
TRBJ2-5	TRBV7-9	.	.	CASTSLVEETQYF	TGTGCCAGCACCTCTCTAGTGGAAGAGACCCAGTACTTC
TRBJ1-4	TRBV4-2	.	.	CASSQFRPATNEKLFF	TGTGCCAGCAGCCAATTCCGGCCAGCAACTAATGAAAAACTGTTTTTT
TRBJ1-2	TRBV7-2	.	.	CASSLQGGDTGANYGYTF	TGTGCCAGCAGCTTACAGGGAGGGGACACGGGAGCTAACTATGGCTACACCTTC
TRBJ1-1	TRBV29-1	.	.	CSVQGRVNTEAFF	TGCAGCGTTCAGGGCAGAGTGAACACTGAAGCTTTCTTT
TRBJ1-6	TRBV30	.	few	CAWRSSYNSPLHF	TGTGCCTGGAGGTCGTCCTATAATTCACCCCTCCACTTT
TRBJ2-1	TRBV29-1	TRBD2	.	CSVEPGLAPNNEQFF	TGCAGCGTCGAACCGGGACTAGCGCCAAACAATGAGCAGTTCTTC
TRBJ2-1	TRBV29-1	.	.	CSVGVGLTYNEQFF	TGCAGCGTTGGGGTCGGGCTAACCTACAATGAGCAGTTCTTC
TRBJ1-2	TRBV28	.	.	CASSYPSGDGYTF	TGTGCCAGCAGTTACCCTTCAGGGGACGGCTACACCTTC
TRBJ1-2	TRBV29-1	TRBD1	.	CSVHRGGYGYTF	TGCAGCGTTCACAGGGGAGGCTATGGCTACACCTTC
TRBJ1-2	TRBV29-1	.	.	CSVVPVLGYGYTF	TGCAGCGTTGTACCCGTATTGGGTTATGGCTACACCTTC
TRBJ1-4	TRBV30	.	.	CAWSVDRPTEKLFF	TGTGCCTGGAGTGTGGACCGCCCCACCGAAAAACTGTTTTTT
TRBJ2-7	TRBV30	.	.	CAWSGGQRSSYEQYF	TGTGCCTGGAGTGGAGGACAGCGCAGTTCCTACGAGCAGTACTTC
TRBJ2-7	TRBV28	.	few	CASSFGPYEQYF	TGTGCCAGCAGTTTTGGGCCATACGAGCAGTACTTC